Below, 20 T cell receptor beta chains from the same sample are listed, as sequenced in a study of T cells in Graves' hyperthyroidism and ophthalmopathy. Amplification of TCR beta CDR3 regions was performed using RNA transcripts as template. The TCR CDR3 first-round RT-PCR relied on the HTBI primer set. TCRdb re-called the multiplex PCR reads with MiXCR, one entry per CDR3 protein. The sample has more than 300,000 distinct CDR3 sequences, about 13% seen once; the top ten hold 9.2%. Sample: blood. All receptors come from a woman under 30 with Graves' hyperthyroidism.

This clonotype was detected a few times. The rearrangement links TRBV19 to TRBJ2-1, with D possibly called TRBD1 or TRBD2 (6 bases each). Germline CDR1 reads LNHDA; CDR2 reads SQIVND (reference sequence). V lost 11 bases and J lost 6, with 20 bases in between. The CDR3 length is 14 residues. The CDR3 DNA sequence: TGTGCCTCCCATAGGGGGGCGCGTGGCAATGAGCAGTTCTTC. Translating gives CASHRGARGNEQFF.

This clonotype was picked up many times. The genes are TRBV11-1 and TRBJ2-3; the match to TRBD2 covers 8 bases. The CDR3 has 18 residues. The germline CDR1 and CDR2 sequences are SGHAT and FQDESV (reference sequence). J was trimmed by 2 bases and V by 4 bases; bases with no gene match: 14. The CDR3 nucleotides read TGTGCCAGCAGCTCTTACCCCTCCGCGGGGGGCCTCACAGATACGCAGTATTTT. Amino acids: CASSSYPSAGGLTDTQYF.

This clonotype was picked up many times. This chain connects TRBV27 to TRBJ1-1; 9 positions match TRBD1. CDR1 is MNHEY, CDR2 SMNVEV, per germline (reference sequence). This CDR3 has 15 amino acids. V shed 7 bases and J 2 bases; nucleotides not matched to a gene: 8. CDR3 DNA sequence: TGTGCCAGCATCCGGACAGGGGACCCTAACACTGAAGCTTTCTTT. Translation gives CASIRTGDPNTEAFF.

This clonotype was recorded at least ten times. The chain links TRBV24-1 to TRBJ1-1; 7 nucleotides match TRBD1. The CDR3 totals 13 residues. With V trimmed by 6 bases and J by 4 bases, 4 bases remained unmatched. Germline values: CDR1 KGHDR, CDR2 SFDVKD. The CDR3 DNA reads as TGTGCCACCAGTTTACCAGGGGGCACTGAAGCTTTCTTT. Amino acids: CATSLPGGTEAFF.

This clonotype was detected a few times. The junction shows a germline mismatch at one end, possibly a read error. This rearrangement joins TRBV12-3 or TRBV12-4 to TRBJ1-1, with D perhaps matching TRBD1 (6 bases). The CDR3 consists of 14 residues. CDR3 sequence reads: CAGSRGGAGTEAFF. DNA for the CDR3: TGTGCCGGCAGTCGCGGGGGCGCCGGGACTGAAGCTTTCTTT.

This clonotype was found many times. The gene calls are TRBV28 and TRBJ2-7; 8 bases align to TRBD1. The germline gives CDR1 MDHEN, CDR2 SYDVKM. The CDR3 is made up of 16 amino acids. The ends lost 6 bases at V and 1 base at J; junction bases unmatched: 11. The CDR3 DNA is TGTGCCAGCAGGCGACCCGGACAGGGAACTTCCTACGAGCAGTACTTC. Its protein is CASRRPGQGTSYEQYF.

Many counts were recorded for this clonotype. The rearrangement uses TRBV11-1 and TRBJ2-1; TRBD2 agrees at 10 bases. This CDR3 is 14 amino acids long. Losses at the gene ends were 4 bases for V and 5 bases for J; bases not matched to a gene: 2. Looked up from germline, CDR1 is SGHAT and CDR2 is FQDESV (reference sequence). Here the CDR3 reads CASSSLAGNNEQFF. In DNA form, the CDR3 reads TGTGCCAGCAGCTCACTAGCGGGGAACAATGAGCAGTTCTTC. Supplemented by reference TRBV11-1 and TRBJ2-1, the full variable domain reads EAEVAQSPRYKITEKSQAVAFWCDPISGHATLYWYRQILGQGPELLVQFQDESVVDDSQLPKDRFSAERLKGVDSTLKIQPAELGDSAMYLCASSSLAGNNEQFFGPGTRLTVL.

This clonotype appeared many times. The CDR3 region is CASQRQGWEDGYTF. In nucleotides, the CDR3 is TGTGCCAGCCAGAGACAGGGATGGGAGGATGGCTACACCTTC. The rearrangement links TRBV28 to TRBJ1-2, with 7 bases fitting TRBD1. Looked up from germline, CDR1 is MDHEN and CDR2 is SYDVKM. Trimming took 8 bases from V and 6 from J; bases not matched to a gene: 12. CDR3 length: 14 residues.

This clonotype has more than one count but fewer than ten. This could be a read error, since a much larger clone is one nucleotide away. The CDR3 does not close with the conserved phenylalanine or tryptophan, likely indicating a read error. The rearrangement links TRBV2 to TRBJ2-7, with a possible D match to TRBD2 (5 bases). CDR1 is SNHLY and CDR2 is FYNNEI in the germline V gene. This CDR3 is built from 14 residues. The germline V and J ends were trimmed by 5 bases and 3 bases, with 14 bases remaining between them. CDR3 sequence reads: CASSWSGSYYEQYL. In DNA, the CDR3 is TGTGCCAGCAGTTGGTCGGGGAGCTACTACGAGCAGTACCTC.

This rearrangement joins TRBV5-1 to TRBJ2-6; D uncertain. CDR3 length: 16 residues. V was cut by 0 bases and J by 1 base, with 8 bases left in between. The germline V gene encodes CDR1 SGHRS and CDR2 YFSETQ. The CDR3 DNA is TGCGCCAGCAGCTTGGCCCTGAGTTCTGGGGCCAACGTCCTGACTTTC. Translated: CASSLALSSGANVLTF.

This clonotype was seen many times. V usage is TRBV28 and J usage is TRBJ2-1; D is possibly TRBD1 (6 bases). The V end lost 5 bases, the J end lost 6 bases, and 23 bases lay between the germline ends. The CDR3 has 17 residues. Per germline, CDR1 MDHEN and CDR2 SYDVKM. CDR3 bases: TGTGCCAGCAGTCAAGAATACAGCCATGGGGGCCTCAATGAGCAGTTCTTC. Its translation: CASSQEYSHGGLNEQFF. The full variable domain, rest sourced from reference TRBV28 and TRBJ2-1, is DVKVTQSSRYLVKRTGEKVFLECVQDMDHENMFWYRQDPGLGLRLIYFSYDVKMKEKGDIPEGYSVSREKKERFSLILESASTNQTSMYLCASSQEYSHGGLNEQFFGPGTRLTVL.

This clonotype was recorded many times. V usage is TRBV15 and J usage is TRBJ2-5, with 9 bases that match TRBD1. The junction had 6 bases not matched to a gene; V was cut back by 3 bases and J by 4 bases. Looked up from germline, CDR1 is LNHNV and CDR2 is YYDKDF (reference sequence). The CDR3 totals 15 residues. CDR3 nucleotides: TGTGCCACCAGCAGGGAGACAGGGGGTACAGAGACCCAGTACTTC. Encoded protein: CATSRETGGTETQYF.

Many counts were recorded for this clonotype. The chain couples TRBV6-1 to TRBJ2-7; 7 bases fit TRBD1. J lost 4 bases, V lost 0 bases, and 9 bases had no gene match. Per germline, CDR1 MNHNS and CDR2 SASEGT. The CDR3 totals 16 residues. CDR3 residues: CASSEARQGIGYEQYF. In nucleotides, the CDR3 is TGTGCCAGCAGTGAAGCGCGACAGGGAATTGGGTACGAGCAGTACTTC.

This clonotype was counted at least ten times. The CDR3 loop is CASSLVLAANEQFF. The CDR3 bases are TGCGCCAGCAGCTTGGTGCTAGCGGCCAATGAGCAGTTCTTC. The chain recombines TRBV5-1 with TRBJ2-1; 7 bases are a match to TRBD2. The CDR3 is made up of 14 amino acids. Per the germline V gene, CDR1 is SGHRS and CDR2 is YFSETQ. The J segment lost 6 bases and the V segment lost 0 bases, leaving 3 bases of the junction unmatched.

Many counts were recorded for this clonotype. The chain combines TRBV7-8 with TRBJ1-1; 9 bases are shared with TRBD1. The germline CDR1 and CDR2 sequences are SGHVS and FQNEAQ. The CDR3 has 15 amino acids. Trimming cost V 2 bases and J 2 bases; bases outside gene matches: 3. This CDR3 is CASSLRDRVNTEAFF. CDR3 sequence (DNA): TGTGCCAGCAGCTTAAGGGACAGGGTTAACACTGAAGCTTTCTTT.

This clonotype has more than one count but fewer than ten. The rearrangement joins TRBV9 to TRBJ2-3; TRBD2 aligns across 11 bases. V lost 4 bases, J lost 3 bases, and 10 bases stayed unmatched. The CDR3 contains 17 residues. From germline, CDR1 is SGDLS and CDR2 YYNGEE. The CDR3 region is CASSFRTSGHETDTQYF. CDR3 bases: TGTGCCAGCAGCTTCCGGACTAGCGGGCATGAGACAGATACGCAGTATTTT.

In its sample, this clonotype was seen many times. This chain joins TRBV28 and TRBJ1-2; perhaps TRBD1 as D (5 bases). CDR1 is MDHEN and CDR2 is SYDVKM in the germline V gene. The CDR3 consists of 14 residues. V shed 6 bases and J shed 3 bases, with 14 bases lying between them. CDR3 protein: CASSTRGEHYGYTF. The CDR3 bases are TGTGCCAGCAGCACCCGAGGGGAACACTATGGCTACACCTTC.

This clonotype was recorded many times. This chain uses TRBV19 with TRBJ2-5; TRBD1 matches 10 bases. The CDR3 totals 16 residues. The junction had 7 bases not matched to a gene; V was cut back by 6 bases and J by 0 bases. The germline V gene has CDR1 LNHDA and CDR2 SQIVND (reference sequence). The CDR3 protein is CASSSGTGVNQETQYF. CDR3 sequence (DNA): TGTGCCAGTAGCTCGGGGACAGGGGTCAACCAAGAGACCCAGTACTTC.

This clonotype was seen at least ten times. The V gene is TRBV12-3 or TRBV12-4, the J gene TRBJ2-1; TRBD2 might be the D (6 bases). The CDR3 is 13 residues long. The V end was cut by 5 bases, the J end by 2 bases, with 7 bases between. As DNA, the CDR3 is TGTGCCAGCAGTCGCGGGACCTACAATGAGCAGTTCTTC. Translated: CASSRGTYNEQFF.

V and J are TRBV29-1 and TRBJ1-4; D might be TRBD1 (6 bases). Germline CDR1 SQVTM, CDR2 ANQGSEA. This CDR3 has 13 amino acids. Trimming removed 4 bases at V and 4 bases at J, with 10 bases between. CDR3: CSVVAGVNEKLFF. The CDR3 coding sequence is TGCAGCGTTGTGGCAGGGGTTAATGAAAAACTGTTTTTT.